This T cell receptor (beta chain) appears in the sequencing data of a study of shared clonotypes between healthy human individuals. Whole-study results and caveats: Lower generation probabilities were found for non-shared clonotypes than for those shared by all four donors. Sorted-subset samples were not fully sequenced, rarefaction indicated.

This CDR3 is built from 15 residues. The V end lost 3 bases, the J end lost 7 bases, and 15 bases lay between the germline ends. CDR1 MGHDK and CDR2 SYGVNS come from the germline V gene. A roughly 220 ng quantity of DNA, around 30,000 T cell genomes, went into the sorted-subset replicate PCRs. Method: immunoSEQ multiplex PCR; TCRdb's copy keeps in-frame clones and lacks some. The data show 1,500,000 or so clones, around 97% seen once. For this clone: Its target is not known.

Sequenced input: naive CD4+ T cells sorted from blood. Subset in this sample: CD45RA+ positively selected. The TCR comes from a man under 40 in good health. The V and J genes are TRBV25-1 and TRBJ1-4; D is possibly TRBD1 (6 bases). The CDR3 region is CASSDSHREGEKLFF. The DNA of the CDR3 is TGTGCCAGCAGTGACTCCCACAGGGAAGGTGAAAAACTGTTTTTT.